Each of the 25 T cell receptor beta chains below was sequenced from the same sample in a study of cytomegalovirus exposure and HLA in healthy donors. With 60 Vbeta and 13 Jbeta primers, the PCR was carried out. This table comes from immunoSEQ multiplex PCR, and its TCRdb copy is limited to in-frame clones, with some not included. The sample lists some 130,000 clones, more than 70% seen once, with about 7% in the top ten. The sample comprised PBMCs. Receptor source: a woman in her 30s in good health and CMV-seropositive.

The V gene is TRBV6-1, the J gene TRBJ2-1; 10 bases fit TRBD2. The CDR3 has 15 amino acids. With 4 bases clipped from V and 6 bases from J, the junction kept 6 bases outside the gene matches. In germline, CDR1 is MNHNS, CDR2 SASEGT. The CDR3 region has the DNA TGTGCCAGCAGTGTTTCTAGCGGGGGTTCCAATGAGCAGTTCTTC. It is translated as CASSVSSGGSNEQFF.

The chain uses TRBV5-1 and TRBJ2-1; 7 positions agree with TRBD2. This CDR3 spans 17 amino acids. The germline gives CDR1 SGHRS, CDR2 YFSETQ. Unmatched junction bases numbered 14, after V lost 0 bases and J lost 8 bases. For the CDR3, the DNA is TGCGCCAGCAGCTTGGTGGCCGCGGCGGGTGGGGGGGATGAGCAGTTCTTC. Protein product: CASSLVAAAGGGDEQFF.

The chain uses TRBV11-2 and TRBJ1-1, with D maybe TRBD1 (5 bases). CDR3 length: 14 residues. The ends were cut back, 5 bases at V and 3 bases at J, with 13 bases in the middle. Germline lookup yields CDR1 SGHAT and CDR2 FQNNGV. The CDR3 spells CASSIQVPYTEAFF. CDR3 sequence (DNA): TGTGCCAGCAGCATACAGGTTCCTTACACTGAAGCTTTCTTT.

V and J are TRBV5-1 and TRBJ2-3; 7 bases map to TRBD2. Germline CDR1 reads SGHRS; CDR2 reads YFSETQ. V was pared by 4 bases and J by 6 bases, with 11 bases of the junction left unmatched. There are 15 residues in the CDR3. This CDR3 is CASSPGFGGGDTQYF. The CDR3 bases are TGCGCCAGCAGCCCCGGTTTCGGGGGAGGGGATACGCAGTATTTT.

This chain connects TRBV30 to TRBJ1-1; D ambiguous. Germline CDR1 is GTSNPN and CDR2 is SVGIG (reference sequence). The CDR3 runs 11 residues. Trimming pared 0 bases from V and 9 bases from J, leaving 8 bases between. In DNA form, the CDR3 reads TGTGCCTGGAGTGTACGGCGGAAAGCTTTCTTT. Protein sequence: CAWSVRRKAFF.

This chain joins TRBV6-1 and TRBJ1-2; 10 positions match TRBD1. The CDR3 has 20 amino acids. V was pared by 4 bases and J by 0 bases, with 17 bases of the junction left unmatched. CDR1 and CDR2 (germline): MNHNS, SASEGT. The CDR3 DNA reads TGTGCCAGCAGTGGTTGGGGGGGGGACAGGGGAATTTCAGCTAACTATGGCTACACCTTC. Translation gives CASSGWGGDRGISANYGYTF.

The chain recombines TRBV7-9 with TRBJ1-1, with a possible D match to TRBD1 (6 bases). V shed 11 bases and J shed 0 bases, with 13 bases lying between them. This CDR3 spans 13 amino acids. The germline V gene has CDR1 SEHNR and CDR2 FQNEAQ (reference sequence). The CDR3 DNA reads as TGTGCCGTTAGGGGGATCTTGAACACTGAAGCTTTCTTT. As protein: CAVRGILNTEAFF.

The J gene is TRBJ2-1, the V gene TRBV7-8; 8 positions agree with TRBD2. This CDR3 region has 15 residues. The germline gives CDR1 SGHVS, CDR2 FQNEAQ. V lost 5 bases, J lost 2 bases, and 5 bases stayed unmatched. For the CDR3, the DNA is TGTGCCAGCAGCGTTTTCGGGGGGGCCTACAATGAGCAGTTCTTC. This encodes CASSVFGGAYNEQFF. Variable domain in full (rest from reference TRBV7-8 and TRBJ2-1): GAGVSQSPRYKVAKRGQDVALRCDPISGHVSLFWYQQALGQGPEFLTYFQNEAQLDKSGLPSDRFFAERPEGSVSTLKIQRTQQEDSAVYLCASSVFGGAYNEQFFGPGTRLTVL.

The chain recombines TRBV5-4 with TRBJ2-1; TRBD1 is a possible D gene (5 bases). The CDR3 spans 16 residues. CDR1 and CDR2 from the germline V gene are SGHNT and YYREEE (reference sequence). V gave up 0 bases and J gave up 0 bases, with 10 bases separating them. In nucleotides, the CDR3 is TGTGCCAGCAGCTTGGGGACAACCCTCTCCTACAATGAGCAGTTCTTC. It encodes CASSLGTTLSYNEQFF.

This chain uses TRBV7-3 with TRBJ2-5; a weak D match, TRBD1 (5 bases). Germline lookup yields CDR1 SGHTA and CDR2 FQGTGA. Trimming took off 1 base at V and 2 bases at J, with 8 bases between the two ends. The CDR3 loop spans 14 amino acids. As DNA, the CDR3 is TGTGCCAGCAGCTTAATGGCAGGGCAAGAGACCCAGTACTTC. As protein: CASSLMAGQETQYF.

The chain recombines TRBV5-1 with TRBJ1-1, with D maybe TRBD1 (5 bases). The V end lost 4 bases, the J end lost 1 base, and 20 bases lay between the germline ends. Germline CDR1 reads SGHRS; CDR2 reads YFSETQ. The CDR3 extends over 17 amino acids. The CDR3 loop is CASSPTSGHGGNTEAFF. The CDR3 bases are TGCGCCAGCAGCCCCACCTCAGGACACGGCGGGAACACTGAAGCTTTCTTT.

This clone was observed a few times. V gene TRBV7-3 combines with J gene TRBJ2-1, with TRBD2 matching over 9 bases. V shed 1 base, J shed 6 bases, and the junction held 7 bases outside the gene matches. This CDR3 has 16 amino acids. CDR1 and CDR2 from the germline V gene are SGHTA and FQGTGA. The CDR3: CASSLSSLAGTNEQFF. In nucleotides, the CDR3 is TGTGCCAGCAGCTTAAGCAGCCTAGCGGGAACCAATGAGCAGTTCTTC.

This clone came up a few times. In nucleotides, the CDR3 is TGTGCCAGCATGGGGGGATATAGCAATCAGCCCCAGCATTTT. Translation gives CASMGGYSNQPQHF. The chain carries TRBV28 and TRBJ1-5; tentative D call: TRBD1 (5 bases). V lost 7 bases and J lost 0, with 10 bases in between. Germline CDR1 MDHEN, CDR2 SYDVKM. The CDR3 has 14 residues.

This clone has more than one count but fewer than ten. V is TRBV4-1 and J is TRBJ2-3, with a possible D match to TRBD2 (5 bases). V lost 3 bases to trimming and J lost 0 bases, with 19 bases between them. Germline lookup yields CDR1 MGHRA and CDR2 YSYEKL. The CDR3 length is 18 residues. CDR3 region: CASSQPAGVAYSTDTQYF. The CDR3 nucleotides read TGCGCCAGCAGCCAGCCCGCCGGGGTAGCGTATAGCACAGATACGCAGTATTTT.

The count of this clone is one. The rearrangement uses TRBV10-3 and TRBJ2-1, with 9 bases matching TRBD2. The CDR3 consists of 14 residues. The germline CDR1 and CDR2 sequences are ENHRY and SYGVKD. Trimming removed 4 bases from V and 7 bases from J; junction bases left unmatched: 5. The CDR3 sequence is CAISVSGSKNEQFF. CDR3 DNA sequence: TGTGCCATCAGTGTTAGCGGGAGCAAAAATGAGCAGTTCTTC.

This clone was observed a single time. The chain's CDR3 is CAWSTGGGLAKNIQYF. In DNA form, the CDR3 reads TGTGCCTGGAGTACAGGGGGGGGACTAGCCAAAAACATTCAGTACTTC. This chain links TRBV30 with TRBJ2-4; perhaps TRBD1 as D (8 bases). V lost 2 bases and J lost 0, with 14 bases in between. CDR1 and CDR2 from the germline V gene are GTSNPN and SVGIG (reference sequence). This CDR3 is built from 16 residues.

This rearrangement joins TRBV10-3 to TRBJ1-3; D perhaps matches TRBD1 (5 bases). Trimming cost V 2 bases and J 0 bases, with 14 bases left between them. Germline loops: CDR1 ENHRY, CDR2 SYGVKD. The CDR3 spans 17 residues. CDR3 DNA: TGTGCCATCAGTGAGCCGGGGTCGGGGGGCTCTGGAAACACCATATATTTT. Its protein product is CAISEPGSGGSGNTIYF.

The CDR3 is CASSQGWTGLHYGYTF. The DNA for the CDR3 is TGCGCCAGCAGCCAAGGATGGACAGGGCTTCACTATGGCTACACCTTC. The chain has TRBV4-1 and TRBJ1-2, with TRBD1 matching over 8 bases. Germline V gives CDR1 MGHRA, CDR2 YSYEKL. The CDR3 is 16 amino acids. Trimming took 1 base from V and 3 from J; bases not matched to a gene: 7.

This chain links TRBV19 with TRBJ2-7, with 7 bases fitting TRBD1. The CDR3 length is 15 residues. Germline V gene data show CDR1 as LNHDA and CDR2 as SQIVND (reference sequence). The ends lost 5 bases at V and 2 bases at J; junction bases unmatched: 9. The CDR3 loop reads CASSSPRQGPYEQYF. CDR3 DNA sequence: TGTGCCAGTAGTTCGCCACGACAGGGTCCCTACGAGCAGTACTTC.

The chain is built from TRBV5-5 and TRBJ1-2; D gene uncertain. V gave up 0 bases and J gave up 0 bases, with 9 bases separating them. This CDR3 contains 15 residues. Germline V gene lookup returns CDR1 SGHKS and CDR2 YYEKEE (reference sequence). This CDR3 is CASSLGAGTNYGYTF. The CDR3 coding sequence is TGTGCCAGCAGCTTGGGGGCGGGGACTAACTATGGCTACACCTTC.

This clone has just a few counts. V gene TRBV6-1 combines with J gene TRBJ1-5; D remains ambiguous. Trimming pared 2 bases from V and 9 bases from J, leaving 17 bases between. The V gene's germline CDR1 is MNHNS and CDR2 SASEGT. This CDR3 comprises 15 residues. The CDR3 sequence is CASSENEARVAPQHF. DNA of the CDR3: TGTGCCAGCAGTGAAAATGAGGCGAGAGTCGCGCCCCAGCATTTT.

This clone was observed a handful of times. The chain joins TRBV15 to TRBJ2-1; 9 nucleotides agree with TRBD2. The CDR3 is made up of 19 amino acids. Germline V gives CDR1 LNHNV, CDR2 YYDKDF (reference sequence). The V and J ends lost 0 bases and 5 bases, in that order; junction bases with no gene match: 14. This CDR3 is CATSRDLNIGPSGDNEQFF. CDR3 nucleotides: TGTGCCACCAGCAGAGATCTGAACATCGGGCCTAGCGGGGACAATGAGCAGTTCTTC.

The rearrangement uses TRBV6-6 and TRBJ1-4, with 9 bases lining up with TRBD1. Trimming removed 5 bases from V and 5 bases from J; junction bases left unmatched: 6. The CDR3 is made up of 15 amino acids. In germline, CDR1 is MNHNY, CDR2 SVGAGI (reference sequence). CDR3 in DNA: TGTGCCAGCAGTCCAGCCGGGACAGGGAATGAAAAACTGTTTTTT. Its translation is CASSPAGTGNEKLFF.

The CDR3 sequence: CASSSGTGALPNTEAFF. In DNA, the CDR3 is TGCGCCAGCAGCTCCGGGACAGGGGCCCTCCCGAACACTGAAGCTTTCTTT. The rearrangement uses TRBV5-1 and TRBJ1-1, with 10 bases aligning to TRBD1. This CDR3 has 17 amino acids. CDR1 and CDR2 from the germline V gene are SGHRS and YFSETQ. V was pared by 3 bases and J by 1 base, with 9 bases of the junction left unmatched.

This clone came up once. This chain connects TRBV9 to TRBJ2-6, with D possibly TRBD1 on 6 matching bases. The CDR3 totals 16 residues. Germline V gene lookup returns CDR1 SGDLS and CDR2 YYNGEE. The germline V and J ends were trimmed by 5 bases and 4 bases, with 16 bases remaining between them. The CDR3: CASSLEGQGGANVLTF. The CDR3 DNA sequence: TGTGCCAGCAGTCTAGAAGGGCAGGGGGGGGCCAACGTCCTGACTTTC.